The present entry profiles one T cell receptor (beta chain) with its context. The antigen is unknown. A second PCR of about 7 to 12 cycles used a sample-barcoded 5' primer and a J-beta primer mix. TCRdb called the 5' RACE reads again in MiXCR, with one record for every CDR3 protein. The table lists about a million distinct CDR3 sequences, more than 30% of them singletons, with under 15% in the top ten. V was clipped by 1 base and J by 0 bases, with 8 bases between them. Germline V CDR1 and CDR2: LGHNA, YSLEER. The CDR3 is 15 amino acids. The sample is drawn from a study of blood T cells in healthy people across ages. The study, taken as a whole, reports: A greater number of naive CD4+ cells and higher diversity distinguished long-lived donors from aged donors.

Sequencing was performed on blood. The source of this sequence is a man younger than 30 in good health. The rearrangement uses TRBV4-3 and TRBJ2-3, with D unclear. The CDR3 loop is CASSQAADSTDTQYF. In DNA form, the CDR3 reads TGCGCCAGCAGCCAAGCGGCGGATAGCACAGATACGCAGTATTTT.